Listed below are T cell receptor beta chains from one sample, sequenced in a study of blood T cell repertoires in COVID-19. Data came from immunoSEQ multiplex PCR; TCRdb stores just in-frame clones and leaves some out. The table shows about 150,000 clones, with more than 70% occurring only once. The sequencing sample was made of peripheral blood. These receptors all come from a human donor in a cohort sampled during active COVID-19. Both conserved end residues are part of each CDR3. Fields, in order: V gene, J gene, D gene, clone size, CDR3 DNA, CDR3 protein. A D gene is named only where the DNA matches it firmly. Not all rows give a size; the values are once, few, many and, for expanded clones, a class.

TRBV6-6	TRBJ1-1	NA	NA	TGTGCCAGCAGTTACACGGAGGGTACTGAAGCTTTCTTT	CASSYTEGTEAFF
TRBV28	TRBJ2-3	TRBD2	NA	TGTGCCAGCAGGCCCCTAGCGGGGGCAGATACGCAGTATTTT	CASRPLAGADTQYF
TRBV7-2	TRBJ2-3	NA	NA	TGTGCCAGCAGCTTAGCCGCGCAGGTAGATACGCAGTATTTT	CASSLAAQVDTQYF
TRBV7-8	TRBJ1-5	TRBD1	few	TGTGCCAGCAGCAGACACAGGGGAATTAGCAATCAGCCCCAGCATTTT	CASSRHRGISNQPQHF
TRBV20-1	TRBJ1-5	NA	few	TGCAGTGCTAGTCTACAGTCAAGCCAGCCCCAGCATTTT	CSASLQSSQPQHF
TRBV3-1/TRBV3-2	TRBJ1-1	TRBD1	NA	TGTGCCAGCAGCCAATTAGGGACAGGGGACACTGAAGCTTTCTTT	CASSQLGTGDTEAFF
TRBV30	TRBJ2-1	NA	NA	TGTGCCTGGAGTGGGGGTGCCGGGACTCCAAAGTTCTTC	CAWSGGAGTPKFF
TRBV27	TRBJ2-7	NA	NA	TGTGCCAGCCAGGGTAGGGGGTACTACGAGCAGTACTTC	CASQGRGYYEQYF
TRBV30	TRBJ1-5	TRBD1	NA	TGTGCCTGGAGTGCCGGGACAGCCAATCAGCCCCAGCATTTT	CAWSAGTANQPQHF
TRBV20-1	TRBJ1-4	NA	NA	TGCAGTGCTAGTGGAACGGTCGCAACTAATGAAAAACTGTTTTTT	CSASGTVATNEKLFF
TRBV10-3	TRBJ2-2	TRBD2	NA	TGTGCCATCCGTGACGGCGGGGGGGCCGGGATCGGGGAGCTGTTTTTT	CAIRDGGGAGIGELFF
TRBV3-1/TRBV3-2	TRBJ2-5	NA	NA	TGTGCCAGCAGCCACCTGGACAGAAGGGAGACCCAGTACTTC	CASSHLDRRETQYF
TRBV18	TRBJ2-1	NA	NA	TGTGCCAGCTCACCAATTCGGGGGAGCTCCTACAATGAGCAGTTCTTC	CASSPIRGSSYNEQFF
TRBV7-2	TRBJ2-7	NA	NA	TGTGCCAGCAGCTTAGCTTCCCTAGCGAAGTACGAGCAGTACTTC	CASSLASLAKYEQYF